The 28 T cell receptor beta chains below come from one sample, sequenced in a study of blood T cells in healthy people across ages. Sample-barcoded 5' priming and a J-beta primer mix drove a second PCR of roughly 7 to 11 cycles. MiXCR, applied by TCRdb to the 5' RACE reads, yields one record per CDR3 protein. The sample contains roughly 550,000 distinct CDR3 sequences, approximately 25% of which appear only once. The data also belong to a second study, concerning T cells of mothers and their children.

Specimen: blood. These receptors were obtained from a boy younger than 18 in good health.

The chain employs TRBV5-6 and TRBJ2-5; D is perhaps TRBD1 (6 bases). The V end was cut by 4 bases, the J end by 2 bases, with 18 bases between. The CDR3 consists of 16 residues. Per germline, CDR1 SGHDT and CDR2 YYEEEE. The CDR3 here is CASSQKFGQPQETQYF. The CDR3 DNA sequence: TGTGCCAGCAGCCAGAAGTTCGGACAGCCTCAAGAGACCCAGTACTTC.

The V and J genes are TRBV7-9 and TRBJ2-3; tentative D call: TRBD2 (5 bases). V lost 8 bases to trimming and J lost 3 bases, with 24 bases between them. The CDR3 has 17 amino acids. Looked up from germline, CDR1 is SEHNR and CDR2 is FQNEAQ (reference sequence). Here the CDR3 reads CASGRASKNRRTDTQYF. Here the CDR3 DNA reads TGTGCCAGCGGGAGAGCGTCGAAAAACCGTAGGACAGATACGCAGTATTTT.

The chain is built from TRBV7-9 and TRBJ1-1, with 7 bases aligning to TRBD1. J lost 4 bases, V lost 6 bases, and 5 bases had no gene match. The CDR3 is 13 residues long. CDR1 and CDR2 from the germline V gene are SEHNR and FQNEAQ (reference sequence). The CDR3 nucleotides are TGTGCCAGCAGTACAACAGGGGTCACTGAAGCTTTCTTT. Protein product: CASSTTGVTEAFF.

This clonotype occurred a few times. The J gene is TRBJ1-5, the V gene TRBV19, with 7 positions matching TRBD1. The V gene's germline CDR1 is LNHDA and CDR2 SQIVND (reference sequence). V shed 4 bases and J 7 bases; nucleotides not matched to a gene: 10. The CDR3 has 15 amino acids. This CDR3 is CASSTRRTGGQPQHF. For the CDR3, the DNA is TGTGCCAGTAGTACTCGTAGGACAGGCGGGCAGCCCCAGCATTTT.

Concerning this clonotype: A read error may produce the germline difference seen at one junction end. The rearrangement links TRBV7-9 to TRBJ2-5; 9 bases fit TRBD1. The germline V gene encodes CDR1 SEHNR and CDR2 FQNEAQ (reference sequence). The CDR3 is made up of 16 amino acids. The CDR3 DNA reads TGTGCCAGCAGCCAAGGGACAGGGCATGTCCAAGAGGCCCAGTACTTC. Amino acids: CASSQGTGHVQEAQYF.

This clonotype appeared many times. The rearrangement links TRBV6-4 to TRBJ2-1; 13 nucleotides agree with TRBD2. Unmatched junction bases numbered 4, after V lost 5 bases and J lost 6 bases. The CDR3 is made up of 15 amino acids. In germline, CDR1 is MRHNA, CDR2 SNTAGT. The CDR3 DNA reads as TGTGCCAGCAGTCCACTAGCGGGGGGGAGCAATGAGCAGTTCTTC. Protein: CASSPLAGGSNEQFF.

The rearrangement uses TRBV4-2 and TRBJ2-1; the D gene could be TRBD1 or TRBD2 (5 bases each). CDR1 and CDR2 (germline): LGHNA, YNFKEQ. The CDR3 spans 16 residues. V shed 4 bases and J shed 0 bases, with 13 bases lying between them. CDR3 coding DNA: TGTGCCAGCAGCCCACGGGACCTCAGCTCCTACAATGAGCAGTTCTTC. The encoded protein is CASSPRDLSSYNEQFF.

This chain connects TRBV4-3 to TRBJ2-1, with D hard to call. Germline V gene sequence: CDR1 LGHNA, CDR2 YSLEER. The V and J ends lost 0 bases and 2 bases respectively, with 8 bases between them. CDR3 length: 15 residues. The CDR3 sequence is CASSQESDPYNEQFF. The DNA for the CDR3 is TGCGCCAGCAGCCAAGAGTCTGATCCCTACAATGAGCAGTTCTTC.

This chain joins TRBV28 and TRBJ2-1; D remains ambiguous. The CDR3 sequence is 11 residues long. The germline V gene encodes CDR1 MDHEN and CDR2 SYDVKM. The DNA of the CDR3 is TGTATGGTCCCCCGTGAGAATGAGCAGTTCTTC. Protein: CMVPRENEQFF.

The genes are TRBV12-5 and TRBJ1-1, with a possible D match to TRBD1 (5 bases). The ends were cut back, 4 bases at V and 4 bases at J, with 16 bases in the middle. Germline V gives CDR1 LGHNT, CDR2 FRNRAP. The CDR3 totals 15 residues. The CDR3 sequence is CASGSPGPWATEAFF. The CDR3 bases are TGTGCTAGTGGTTCCCCGGGACCTTGGGCCACTGAAGCTTTCTTT. Complete variable domain (other parts from reference TRBV12-5 and TRBJ1-1): DARVTQTPRHKVTEMGQEVTMRCQPILGHNTVFWYRQTMMQGLELLAYFRNRAPLDDSGMPKDRFSAEMPDATLATLKIQPSEPRDSAVYFCASGSPGPWATEAFFGQGTRLTVV.

The chain employs TRBV6-1 and TRBJ1-5; TRBD1 agrees at 8 bases. The CDR3 covers 17 residues. CDR1 is MNHNS and CDR2 is SASEGT in the germline V gene. V lost 2 bases and J lost 0; bases outside the gene matches: 6. CDR3 loop: CASSEFGDRYSNQPQHF. CDR3 coding DNA: TGTGCCAGCAGTGAATTCGGGGACAGGTATAGCAATCAGCCCCAGCATTTT.

Only a few counts were recorded for this clonotype. The gene calls are TRBV5-6 and TRBJ2-1, with 8 positions matching TRBD1. The germline V gene encodes CDR1 SGHDT and CDR2 YYEEEE. The CDR3 length is 14 residues. The junction had 3 bases not matched to a gene; V was cut back by 2 bases and J by 5 bases. Written as DNA, the CDR3 is TGTGCCAGCAGCTTTGGACAGGGCGACAATGAGCAGTTCTTC. Translating gives CASSFGQGDNEQFF.

In this sample, this clonotype turned up many times. At one boundary the junction diverges from the germline segment, which might be a read error. The chain employs TRBV28 and TRBJ1-1; D not certain. The CDR3 runs 12 residues. Germline CDR1 and CDR2: MDHEN and SYDVKM. For the CDR3, the DNA is TGCGCCAGCAGCTTGTTGGGCACTGAAGCTTTCTTT. Translated, it gives CASSLLGTEAFF.

To note about this clonotype: This could be a read error, since a much larger clone is one nucleotide away. The rearrangement joins TRBV6-2 or TRBV6-3 to TRBJ2-4; 10 positions agree with TRBD2. The CDR3 totals 16 residues. The germline V gene has CDR1 MNHEY and CDR2 SVGEGT. The CDR3 reads CASSHGLAVAKSIQYF. The CDR3 DNA reads TGTGCCAGCAGTCACGGACTAGCGGTAGCCAAAAGCATTCAGTACTTC.

J is TRBJ2-3 and V is TRBV6-2 or TRBV6-3, with D possibly matching TRBD2 (5 bases). V lost 5 bases and J lost 0, with 12 bases in between. The CDR3 length is 15 residues. The germline V gene encodes CDR1 MNHEY and CDR2 SVGEGT. The DNA for the CDR3 is TGTGCCAGCAGTCTTCGGGGTTTTAGCACAGATACGCAGTATTTT. It is translated as CASSLRGFSTDTQYF.

This clonotype has only a few counts. An end of the junction does not agree with germline; a read error may underlie this. The gene calls are TRBV6-5 and TRBJ2-5; weak D call: TRBD2 (6 bases). In germline, CDR1 is MNHEY, CDR2 SVGAGI. CDR3 length: 14 amino acids. The chain's CDR3 is CATAKASVQETQYF. The CDR3 DNA reads as TGCGCTACCGCTAAAGCTAGCGTACAAGAGACCCAGTACTTC.

The sample holds a few counts of this clonotype. J is TRBJ2-5 and V is TRBV3-1; maybe TRBD2 (5 bases). With the DNA end fitting TRBJ2-7 better, the J assignment may be wrong. CDR1 and CDR2 (germline): LGHDT, YNNKEL (reference sequence). The CDR3 covers 13 residues. The CDR3 here is CASKEVNSYEQYF. In DNA, the CDR3 is TGTGCCTCCAAGGAGGTAAACTCCTACGAGCAGTACTTC.

This clonotype was seen a few times. The DNA for the CDR3 is TGCAGTGCTAAAGACAGAGACGAGCAGTACTTC. Its translation: CSAKDRDEQYF. The chain carries TRBV20-1 and TRBJ2-7; possible D gene TRBD1, 5 bases. The germline CDR1 and CDR2 sequences are DFQATT and SNEGSKA (reference sequence). This CDR3 has 11 residues. Trimming cost V 4 bases and J 5 bases, with 9 bases left between them.

The chain recombines TRBV7-8 with TRBJ1-2, with D hard to call. Germline V lookup: CDR1 SGHVS, CDR2 FQNEAQ. V lost 1 base to trimming and J lost 4 bases, with 13 bases between them. This CDR3 contains 15 residues. CDR3 bases: TGTGCCAGCAGCTTAGGAGTGAGCGGTGGCTATGGCTACACCTTC. Its protein is CASSLGVSGGYGYTF. The full variable domain, with the rest looked up from reference TRBV7-8 and TRBJ1-2, is GAGVSQSPRYKVAKRGQDVALRCDPISGHVSLFWYQQALGQGPEFLTYFQNEAQLDKSGLPSDRFFAERPEGSVSTLKIQRTQQEDSAVYLCASSLGVSGGYGYTFGSGTRLTVV.

CDR3 protein: CASSLHTGELFF. CDR3 DNA sequence: TGCGCCAGCAGCCTGCACACCGGGGAGCTGTTTTTT. The chain employs TRBV5-1 and TRBJ2-2, with D uncertain. Germline CDR1 is SGHRS and CDR2 is YFSETQ. The CDR3 is 12 residues long. V was cut by 4 bases and J by 3 bases, with 4 bases left in between. The full variable domain, completed using reference TRBV5-1 and TRBJ2-2, is KAGVTQTPRYLIKTRGQQVTLSCSPISGHRSVSWYQQTPGQGLQFLFEYFSETQRNKGNFPGRFSGRQFSNSRSEMNVSTLELGDSALYLCASSLHTGELFFGEGSRLTVL.

This clonotype was recorded a few times. CDR3 sequence: CATSDPRTGGYQPQHF. The CDR3 DNA follows: TGTGCCACCAGTGATCCCCGGACAGGTGGATATCAGCCCCAGCATTTT. The rearrangement links TRBV24-1 to TRBJ1-5; 7 bases agree with TRBD1. The CDR3 spans 16 residues. Germline V lookup: CDR1 KGHDR, CDR2 SFDVKD. V trimming: 3 bases; J trimming: 5 bases; junction bases outside the gene matches: 9.

This chain uses TRBV7-2 with TRBJ1-6; D gene unclear. CDR1 SGHTA and CDR2 FQGNSA come from the germline V gene. Trimming removed 1 base from V and 7 bases from J, with 11 bases in between. The length of the CDR3 is 15 residues. Written as DNA, the CDR3 is TGTGCCAGCAGCTTAGTCCGGACTCTGAATTCACCCCTCCACTTT. This encodes CASSLVRTLNSPLHF.

This clonotype was counted between two and nine times. DNA of the CDR3: TGTGCCAGCAGCTTAGTTCCCGACTCCTACGAGCAGTACTTC. As protein: CASSLVPDSYEQYF. This chain joins TRBV7-6 and TRBJ2-7; D not resolved. V lost 1 base and J 0 bases, leaving 7 bases between the germline ends. CDR1 and CDR2 (germline): SGHVS, FNYEAQ. The CDR3 loop spans 14 amino acids.

The chain uses TRBV20-1 and TRBJ1-6, with D uncertain. In germline, CDR1 is DFQATT, CDR2 SNEGSKA (reference sequence). Trimming stripped 0 bases from V and 0 bases from J, with 12 bases between. The CDR3 totals 17 residues. Written as DNA, the CDR3 is TGCAGTGCTAGAGAATCTGGGTTAAGCTCCTATAATTCACCCCTCCACTTT. Its protein product is CSARESGLSSYNSPLHF.

This clonotype was counted at least ten times. V usage is TRBV15 and J usage is TRBJ2-7; 11 bases fit TRBD1. The V and J ends lost 3 bases and 0 bases, in that order; junction bases with no gene match: 1. The CDR3 loop spans 15 amino acids. In germline, CDR1 is LNHNV, CDR2 YYDKDF (reference sequence). CDR3 amino acids: CATSSGTGGSYEQYF. CDR3 coding DNA: TGTGCCACCAGCAGCGGGACAGGGGGCTCCTACGAGCAGTACTTC.

The chain employs TRBV6-6 and TRBJ2-3, with TRBD2 identical over 8 bases. Germline V gene lookup returns CDR1 MNHNY and CDR2 SVGAGI (reference sequence). The CDR3 is 15 residues long. With V trimmed by 2 bases and J by 3 bases, 4 bases remained unmatched. CDR3 sequence reads: CASSYTGGATDTQYF. The CDR3 region has the DNA TGTGCCAGCAGTTACACCGGGGGGGCAACAGATACGCAGTATTTT.

The chain combines TRBV7-9 with TRBJ2-5; 14 nucleotides align to TRBD2. This CDR3 region has 17 residues. From germline, CDR1 is SEHNR and CDR2 FQNEAQ (reference sequence). V lost 4 bases, J lost 1 base, and 5 bases stayed unmatched. The CDR3 here is CASSSGLAGVSQETQYF. CDR3 nucleotides: TGTGCCAGCAGCTCGGGACTAGCGGGGGTTTCCCAAGAGACCCAGTACTTC.

This clonotype occurred once. V and J are TRBV12-3 or TRBV12-4 and TRBJ1-1; 9 bases align to TRBD1. The CDR3 contains 15 residues. With V trimmed by 3 bases and J by 7 bases, 9 bases remained unmatched. The CDR3 sequence is CASSFQGQGEVEAFF. In DNA form, the CDR3 reads TGTGCCAGCAGTTTTCAGGGACAGGGTGAAGTTGAAGCTTTCTTT.